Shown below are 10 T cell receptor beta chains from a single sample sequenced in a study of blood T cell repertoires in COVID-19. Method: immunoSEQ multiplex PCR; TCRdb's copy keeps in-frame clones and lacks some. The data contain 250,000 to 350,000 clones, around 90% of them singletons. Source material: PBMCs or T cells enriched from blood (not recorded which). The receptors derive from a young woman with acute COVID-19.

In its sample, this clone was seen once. CDR3: CASSLGTGGLDQPQHF. The CDR3 nucleotides read TGTGCCAGTAGCCTTGGGACAGGGGGCCTAGATCAGCCCCAGCATTTT. The chain uses TRBV19 and TRBJ1-5, with 12 bases matching TRBD1. From germline, CDR1 is LNHDA and CDR2 SQIVND (reference sequence). V was clipped by 6 bases and J by 5 bases; unmatched bases: 8. The CDR3 spans 16 residues.

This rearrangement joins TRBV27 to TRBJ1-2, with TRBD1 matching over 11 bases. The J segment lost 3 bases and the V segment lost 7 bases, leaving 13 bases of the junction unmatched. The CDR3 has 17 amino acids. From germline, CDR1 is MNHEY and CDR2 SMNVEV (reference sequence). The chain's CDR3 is CASKNPGTGGIDYGYTF. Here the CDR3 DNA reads TGTGCCAGCAAAAATCCCGGGACAGGGGGAATAGACTATGGCTACACCTTC.

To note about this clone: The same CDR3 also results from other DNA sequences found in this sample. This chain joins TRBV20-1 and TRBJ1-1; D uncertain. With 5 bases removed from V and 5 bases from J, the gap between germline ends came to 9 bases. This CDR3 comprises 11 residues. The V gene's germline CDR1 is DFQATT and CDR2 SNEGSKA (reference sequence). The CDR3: CSAPGRTEAFF. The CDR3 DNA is TGCAGTGCTCCGGGAAGGACTGAAGCTTTCTTT.

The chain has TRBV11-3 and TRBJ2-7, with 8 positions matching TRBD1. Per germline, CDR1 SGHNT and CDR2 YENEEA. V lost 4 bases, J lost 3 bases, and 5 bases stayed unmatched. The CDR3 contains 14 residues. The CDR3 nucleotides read TGTGCCAGCAGCTCCGGGACAGGAATCTACGAGCAGTACTTC. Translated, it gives CASSSGTGIYEQYF.

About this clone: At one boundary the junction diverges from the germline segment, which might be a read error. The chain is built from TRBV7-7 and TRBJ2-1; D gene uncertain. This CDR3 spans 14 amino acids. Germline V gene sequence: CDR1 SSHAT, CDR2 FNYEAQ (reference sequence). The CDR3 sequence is CASSPEATYNEQFF. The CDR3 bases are TGTGCTAGCAGCCCCGAAGCAACCTACAATGAGCAGTTCTTC.

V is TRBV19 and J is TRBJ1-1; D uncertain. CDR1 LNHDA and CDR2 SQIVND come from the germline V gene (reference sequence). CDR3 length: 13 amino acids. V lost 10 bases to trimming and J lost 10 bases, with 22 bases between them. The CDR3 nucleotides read TGTGCCACAACCCCGGCCCAAGGGAGGTCAGCTTTCTTT. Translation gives CATTPAQGRSAFF.

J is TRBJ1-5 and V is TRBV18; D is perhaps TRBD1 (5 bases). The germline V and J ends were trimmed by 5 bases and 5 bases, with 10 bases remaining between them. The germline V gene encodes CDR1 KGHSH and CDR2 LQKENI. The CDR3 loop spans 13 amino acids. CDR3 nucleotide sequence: TGTGCCAGCTCAAAGGACACGGATCAGCCCCAGCATTTT. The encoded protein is CASSKDTDQPQHF.

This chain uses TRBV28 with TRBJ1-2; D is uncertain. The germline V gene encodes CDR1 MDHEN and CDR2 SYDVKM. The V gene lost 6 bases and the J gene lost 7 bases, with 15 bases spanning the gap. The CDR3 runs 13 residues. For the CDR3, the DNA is TGTGCCAGCAGCCCGACCGCTAGGCGTGGCTACACCTTC. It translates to CASSPTARRGYTF.

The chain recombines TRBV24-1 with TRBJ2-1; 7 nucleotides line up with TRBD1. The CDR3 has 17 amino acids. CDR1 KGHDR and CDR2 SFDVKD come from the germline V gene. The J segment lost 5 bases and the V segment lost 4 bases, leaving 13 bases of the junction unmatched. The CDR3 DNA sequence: TGTGCCACCAGTGACGGACTGACAGGGATGCTACACAATGAGCAGTTCTTC. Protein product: CATSDGLTGMLHNEQFF.

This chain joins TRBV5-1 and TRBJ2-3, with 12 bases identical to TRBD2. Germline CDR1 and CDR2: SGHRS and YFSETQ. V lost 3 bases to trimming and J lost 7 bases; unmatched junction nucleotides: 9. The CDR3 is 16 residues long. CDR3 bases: TGCGCCAGCAGCTCGTTACTAGCGGGGGGAGCCAATACGCAGTATTTT. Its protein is CASSSLLAGGANTQYF.